These 24 T cell receptor beta chains were sequenced from one sample in a study of CD8 T cells in ankylosing spondylitis. Study-wide results and limits: There was a TCR beta motif, made of eight highly homologous variants, that appeared characteristic of ankylosing spondylitis blood.

No antigen has been identified for these receptors. TCRdb passed the 5' RACE reads through MiXCR, listing each CDR3 protein once. The sample records about 540,000 distinct CDR3 sequences, about an eighth being singletons. Sequencing was performed on blood, either unsorted or a sorted T cell fraction (not recorded which). These receptors all stem from a male donor with ankylosing spondylitis.

This clonotype was counted a few times. The chain uses TRBV6-2 or TRBV6-3 and TRBJ2-1, with a possible D match to TRBD2 (5 bases). CDR1 and CDR2 (germline): MNHEY, SVGEGT. V was trimmed by 10 bases and J by 10 bases, leaving 20 bases between them. The CDR3 has 13 amino acids. For the CDR3, the DNA is TGTGCCATCCGATCCGGGATATTGGAGGAGCAGTTCTTC. This translates into CAIRSGILEEQFF.

The rearrangement uses TRBV24-1 and TRBJ2-2; tentative D call: TRBD1 (5 bases). V lost 4 bases, J lost 6 bases, and 14 bases lay in between. CDR1 is KGHDR, CDR2 SFDVKD, per germline. This CDR3 contains 15 residues. CDR3 amino acids: CATSDPGFQAGELFF. The CDR3 coding sequence is TGTGCCACCAGTGACCCAGGGTTTCAGGCCGGGGAGCTGTTTTTT.

This clonotype was recorded a few times. This chain connects TRBV2 to TRBJ2-1, with D perhaps TRBD1 (5 bases). The V end was cut by 1 base, the J end by 3 bases, with 19 bases between. Germline values: CDR1 SNHLY, CDR2 FYNNEI. This CDR3 comprises 18 residues. The CDR3 nucleotides are TGTGCCAGCAGTGAAGAAGGGGCCCGGACGCCGAACTACAATGAGCAGTTCTTC. Translation gives CASSEEGARTPNYNEQFF.

V is TRBV7-8 and J is TRBJ2-7, with a possible D match to TRBD1 (5 bases). Germline loops: CDR1 SGHVS, CDR2 FQNEAQ. V lost 1 base to trimming and J lost 2 bases, with 15 bases between them. The CDR3 is 16 amino acids. CDR3 sequence (DNA): TGTGCCAGCAGCTTAGTAGGCGCAGGGAACACCTACGAGCAGTACTTC. Amino acids: CASSLVGAGNTYEQYF.

This clonotype was detected a few times. The chain carries TRBV29-1 and TRBJ2-3, with 10 bases identical to TRBD2. The V segment lost 6 bases and the J segment 3 bases; nucleotides outside the gene matches: 9. Germline V CDR1 and CDR2: SQVTM, ANQGSEA. The CDR3 is 15 amino acids. CDR3 region: CSVPSQREGTDTQYF. The CDR3 DNA reads as TGCAGCGTCCCCTCGCAGCGGGAGGGAACAGATACGCAGTATTTT.

In this sample, this clonotype turned up many times. The V and J genes are TRBV5-1 and TRBJ2-1; no clear D gene. This CDR3 has 15 residues. CDR1 and CDR2 (germline): SGHRS, YFSETQ. Trimming removed 4 bases from V and 0 bases from J, with 11 bases in between. The chain's CDR3 is CASSPGGSSYNEQFF. In DNA form, the CDR3 reads TGCGCCAGCAGCCCCGGCGGAAGCTCCTACAATGAGCAGTTCTTC. Full variable domain (remainder filled in from reference TRBV5-1 and TRBJ2-1): KAGVTQTPRYLIKTRGQQVTLSCSPISGHRSVSWYQQTPGQGLQFLFEYFSETQRNKGNFPGRFSGRQFSNSRSEMNVSTLELGDSALYLCASSPGGSSYNEQFFGPGTRLTVL.

This clonotype was seen more than once but under ten times. The CDR3: CASSPRHNLGNEQFF. For the CDR3, the DNA is TGTGCCAGTAGTCCCCGACATAACCTTGGAAATGAGCAGTTCTTC. The V call is TRBV19, the J call TRBJ2-1; D remains ambiguous. The CDR3 spans 15 residues. The germline V and J ends were trimmed by 5 bases and 7 bases, with 18 bases remaining between them. Germline V lookup: CDR1 LNHDA, CDR2 SQIVND (reference sequence).

This clonotype was seen a few times. The V and J genes are TRBV20-1 and TRBJ2-5; D not certain. The CDR3 has 12 amino acids. V gave up 5 bases and J gave up 1 base, with 8 bases separating them. Per germline, CDR1 DFQATT and CDR2 SNEGSKA (reference sequence). The DNA for the CDR3 is TGCAGTGCTGACCTTCTCCAAGAGACCCAGTACTTC. Translation: CSADLLQETQYF.

The gene calls are TRBV2 and TRBJ2-7; TRBD1 matches 10 bases. V shed 1 base, J shed 7 bases, and the junction held 7 bases outside the gene matches. Per the germline V gene, CDR1 is SNHLY and CDR2 is FYNNEI. This CDR3 contains 15 residues. The chain's CDR3 is CASSEGGQGFREQYF. CDR3 DNA sequence: TGTGCCAGCAGTGAAGGGGGACAGGGGTTTCGGGAGCAGTACTTC.

This clonotype was seen repeatedly, ten times or more. The rearrangement uses TRBV5-1 and TRBJ2-3, with D possibly TRBD1 on 6 matching bases. V lost 2 bases, J lost 3 bases, and 13 bases lay in between. Germline CDR1 SGHRS, CDR2 YFSETQ. The length of the CDR3 is 15 residues. As DNA, the CDR3 is TGCGCCAGCAGCTTACTACAGGGTATGACAGATACGCAGTATTTT. Translating it yields CASSLLQGMTDTQYF.

There are many counts of this clonotype. V gene TRBV20-1 combines with J gene TRBJ2-5; 9 bases agree with TRBD2. The junction had 10 bases not matched to a gene; V was cut back by 0 bases and J by 2 bases. Germline loops: CDR1 DFQATT, CDR2 SNEGSKA (reference sequence). The CDR3 contains 17 residues. The CDR3 region has the DNA TGCAGTGCTAGAGATGGACTGGTAGCGGGAGTACAAGAGACCCAGTACTTC. Residues: CSARDGLVAGVQETQYF.

This clonotype has more than one count but fewer than ten. The V and J genes are TRBV7-8 and TRBJ1-1; D is possibly TRBD1 (5 bases). Between the trimmed V and J ends, which lost 0 bases and 2 bases, there was a span of 13 bases. Germline CDR1 and CDR2: SGHVS and FQNEAQ. CDR3 length: 16 residues. The CDR3 DNA sequence: TGTGCCAGCAGCTTAGCGCTCCGGGACGGAAACACTGAAGCTTTCTTT. Protein: CASSLALRDGNTEAFF.

The gene calls are TRBV30 and TRBJ2-7; no firm D call. Trimming took 0 bases from V and 4 from J, leaving 13 bases between them. The CDR3 sequence is 14 residues long. Germline V gene lookup returns CDR1 GTSNPN and CDR2 SVGIG (reference sequence). The CDR3 region is CAWSVKAPPYEQYF. The CDR3 region has the DNA TGTGCCTGGAGTGTAAAGGCGCCCCCATACGAGCAGTACTTC. Together with reference TRBV30 and TRBJ2-7, the CDR3 gives the full variable domain: SQTIHQWPATLVQPVGSPLSLECTVEGTSNPNLYWYRQAAGRGLQLLFYSVGIGQISSEVPQNLSASRPQDRQFILSSKKLLLSDSGFYLCAWSVKAPPYEQYFGPGTRLTVT.

This clonotype came up a few times. The rearrangement uses TRBV20-1 and TRBJ2-1, with TRBD2 as a possible D gene (5 bases). This CDR3 has 15 amino acids. Per germline, CDR1 DFQATT and CDR2 SNEGSKA (reference sequence). V was pared by 1 base and J by 7 bases, with 17 bases between. The CDR3 spells CSARAHGETWNEQFF. The CDR3 DNA sequence: TGCAGTGCTAGAGCCCACGGGGAGACTTGGAATGAGCAGTTCTTC.

The rearrangement uses TRBV20-1 and TRBJ2-7, with 9 bases matching TRBD1. The CDR3 totals 16 residues. V trimming: 0 bases; J trimming: 0 bases; junction bases outside the gene matches: 6. CDR1 and CDR2 (germline): DFQATT, SNEGSKA (reference sequence). The CDR3 region has the DNA TGCAGTGCTAGAGATCCCCAGACAGGGGGCTCCTACGAGCAGTACTTC. This gives the protein CSARDPQTGGSYEQYF.

The sample holds a few counts of this clonotype. V and J are TRBV12-3 or TRBV12-4 and TRBJ2-2, with D perhaps TRBD2 (7 bases). Trimming pared 1 base from V and 6 bases from J, leaving 12 bases between. CDR3 length: 15 residues. CDR3 sequence reads: CASSLGGGRAGELFF. The CDR3 DNA reads TGTGCCAGCAGTTTAGGGGGGGGCCGGGCCGGGGAGCTGTTTTTT.

The genes are TRBV7-9 and TRBJ1-1, with D perhaps TRBD1 (5 bases). Germline V gene data show CDR1 as SEHNR and CDR2 as FQNEAQ (reference sequence). V lost 5 bases to trimming and J lost 3 bases, with 13 bases between them. The CDR3 runs 14 residues. The CDR3 spells CASSTRLGDTEAFF. Here the CDR3 DNA reads TGTGCCAGCAGCACACGGTTGGGGGACACTGAAGCTTTCTTT.

This clonotype has more than one count but fewer than ten. The chain employs TRBV20-1 and TRBJ2-7, with 10 bases lining up with TRBD2. There are 18 residues in the CDR3. Trimming cost V 6 bases and J 6 bases; bases outside gene matches: 23. Germline V gene lookup returns CDR1 DFQATT and CDR2 SNEGSKA (reference sequence). The CDR3 sequence: CSAPPSEEKTSGKSEQYV. DNA of the CDR3: TGCAGTGCCCCCCCCAGCGAGGAAAAAACTAGCGGGAAGTCCGAGCAGTACGTC.

This clonotype was detected a few times. The gene calls are TRBV2 and TRBJ1-2, with no clear D. Germline-derived CDR1 and CDR2 are SNHLY and FYNNEI. The V end was cut by 4 bases, the J end by 4 bases, with 10 bases between. This CDR3 has 13 amino acids. This chain's CDR3 is CASSGASLYGYTF. CDR3 sequence (DNA): TGTGCCAGCAGTGGGGCTTCCCTCTATGGCTACACCTTC.

The chain joins TRBV11-3 to TRBJ2-1; 7 bases line up with TRBD2. J gave up 10 bases and V 2 bases, and 5 bases lay outside the gene matches. This CDR3 comprises 13 residues. Germline V gene data show CDR1 as SGHNT and CDR2 as YENEEA. This CDR3 is CASSLFGGREQFF. The DNA of the CDR3 is TGTGCCAGCAGCTTATTTGGCGGGAGAGAGCAGTTCTTC.

This clonotype appeared a single time. A read error may account for a junction end that differs from germline. The chain carries TRBV5-1 and TRBJ2-1; 8 bases line up with TRBD2. From germline, CDR1 is SGHRS and CDR2 YFSETQ. The CDR3 spans 15 residues. The CDR3 bases are TGCGCCAGCAGCTTGGTCGGACTAGCCTATAATGAGCAGTTCTTC. Encoded protein: CASSLVGLAYNEQFF. Full variable domain (remainder filled in from reference TRBV5-1 and TRBJ2-1): KAGVTQTPRYLIKTRGQQVTLSCSPISGHRSVSWYQQTPGQGLQFLFEYFSETQRNKGNFPGRFSGRQFSNSRSEMNVSTLELGDSALYLCASSLVGLAYNEQFFGPGTRLTVL.

The gene calls are TRBV5-1 and TRBJ2-1; D possibly corresponds to TRBD2 (6 bases). V lost 7 bases and J lost 5, with 13 bases in between. The germline CDR1 and CDR2 sequences are SGHRS and YFSETQ. The CDR3 is 13 amino acids. For the CDR3, the DNA is TGCGCCAGCGGGACTGGAGGGAACAATGAGCAGTTCTTC. The encoded protein is CASGTGGNNEQFF.

The V and J genes are TRBV11-2 and TRBJ2-7; 11 bases are a match to TRBD1. The CDR3 sequence is 15 residues long. With V trimmed by 4 bases and J by 5 bases, 7 bases remained unmatched. CDR1 is SGHAT and CDR2 is FQNNGV in the germline V gene. CDR3 in amino acids: CASSSRGTGGDEQYV. CDR3 in DNA: TGTGCCAGCAGCTCAAGAGGGACAGGGGGAGACGAGCAGTACGTC.

This clonotype was seen a handful of times. The V call is TRBV9, the J call TRBJ2-7, with 8 bases identical to TRBD2. The CDR3 is made up of 16 amino acids. Germline V lookup: CDR1 SGDLS, CDR2 YYNGEE. Trimming took 0 bases from V and 3 from J; bases not matched to a gene: 8. CDR3 nucleotides: TGTGCCAGCAGCGTAGCAATGGCTAGCGGGTACTACGAGCAGTACGTC. Its protein product is CASSVAMASGYYEQYV.